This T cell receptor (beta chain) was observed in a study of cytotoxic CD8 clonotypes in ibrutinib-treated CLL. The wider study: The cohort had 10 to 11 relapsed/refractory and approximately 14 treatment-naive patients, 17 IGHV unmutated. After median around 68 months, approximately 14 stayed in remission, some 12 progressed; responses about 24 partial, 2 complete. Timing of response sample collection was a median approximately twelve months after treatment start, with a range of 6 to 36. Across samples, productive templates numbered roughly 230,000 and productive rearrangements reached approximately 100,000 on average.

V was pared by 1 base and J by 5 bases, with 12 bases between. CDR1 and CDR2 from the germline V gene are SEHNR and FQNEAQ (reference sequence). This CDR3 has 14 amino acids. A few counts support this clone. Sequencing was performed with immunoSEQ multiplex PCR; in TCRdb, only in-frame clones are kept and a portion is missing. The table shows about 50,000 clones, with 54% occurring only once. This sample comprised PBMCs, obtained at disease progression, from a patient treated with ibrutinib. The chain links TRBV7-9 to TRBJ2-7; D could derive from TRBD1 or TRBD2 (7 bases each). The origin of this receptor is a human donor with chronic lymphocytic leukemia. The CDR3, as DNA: TGTGCCAGCAGCTTAGAGGCAGGGGGGGACGAGCAGTACTTC. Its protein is CASSLEAGGDEQYF.